This passage covers 20 T cell receptor beta chains from one sample sequenced in a study of pediatric ulcerative colitis. Clones were sequenced by immunoSEQ multiplex PCR, and TCRdb holds only the in-frame ones, with some missing. The table has around 64,000 clones, 70% to 80% seen once. The specimen sequenced was blood. These receptors were collected from a boy younger than 18 with moderate ulcerative colitis.

This chain uses TRBV5-1 with TRBJ1-1; D not resolved. Germline assignment: CDR1 SGHRS and CDR2 YFSETQ. This CDR3 region has 15 residues. Trimming took off 0 bases at V and 0 bases at J, with 9 bases between the two ends. The CDR3 bases are TGCGCCAGCAGCTTGGATGGCAGATTGAACACTGAAGCTTTCTTT. Translated, it gives CASSLDGRLNTEAFF.

The chain is built from TRBV18 and TRBJ2-7; 7 positions agree with TRBD1. This CDR3 is built from 15 residues. V lost 5 bases to trimming and J lost 4 bases; unmatched junction nucleotides: 11. The germline V gene has CDR1 KGHSH and CDR2 LQKENI. The CDR3 DNA sequence: TGTGCCAGCTCAGCTGGACAGGACTTCCCTTACGAGCAGTACTTC. Translated: CASSAGQDFPYEQYF. Filled out from reference TRBV18 and TRBJ2-7, the complete variable domain reads NAGVMQNPRHLVRRRGQEARLRCSPMKGHSHVYWYRQLPEEGLKFMVYLQKENIIDESGMPKERFSAEFPKEGPSILRIQQVVRGDSAAYFCASSAGQDFPYEQYFGPGTRLTVT.

The chain carries TRBV9 and TRBJ2-3, with D tentatively TRBD1 or TRBD2 (6 bases each). CDR3 length: 16 residues. Germline V gene sequence: CDR1 SGDLS, CDR2 YYNGEE. Trimming cost V 1 base and J 2 bases, with 14 bases left between them. The CDR3 DNA follows: TGTGCCAGCAGCGTAACGGAGGGGGGCCTCACAGATACGCAGTATTTT. The encoded protein is CASSVTEGGLTDTQYF.

V and J are TRBV7-8 and TRBJ1-2, with a tentative D call TRBD1 (5 bases). Trimming took off 2 bases at V and 7 bases at J, with 14 bases between the two ends. Germline V gives CDR1 SGHVS, CDR2 FQNEAQ. CDR3 size: 14 residues. CDR3 in DNA: TGTGCCAGCAGCTTAAGGGCAGGCCAGGGTGGCTACACCTTC. Amino acids: CASSLRAGQGGYTF.

This clone was detected only a few times. V usage is TRBV14 and J usage is TRBJ2-1; D not certain. The CDR3 contains 13 residues. V lost 5 bases to trimming and J lost 7 bases, with 12 bases between them. Germline CDR1 and CDR2: SGHDN and FVKESK. This CDR3 reads CASSFYPTNEQFF. CDR3 nucleotide sequence: TGTGCCAGCAGCTTCTATCCCACGAATGAGCAGTTCTTC.

This rearrangement joins TRBV19 to TRBJ1-5; no reliable D call. This CDR3 is 15 amino acids long. From germline, CDR1 is LNHDA and CDR2 SQIVND (reference sequence). V was shortened by 1 base and J by 6 bases, with 13 bases between the two germline ends. CDR3 in DNA: TGTGCCAGTAGTATAGGCGGGGAGATGGGTCAGCCCCAGCATTTT. This encodes CASSIGGEMGQPQHF.

This clone has more than one count but fewer than ten. The chain couples TRBV30 to TRBJ2-7; D is uncertain. V lost 1 base and J 6 bases, leaving 10 bases between the germline ends. The germline V gene has CDR1 GTSNPN and CDR2 SVGIG (reference sequence). CDR3 size: 12 residues. The CDR3 sequence is CAWSARSGEQYF. The CDR3 DNA sequence: TGTGCCTGGAGTGCACGCTCGGGCGAGCAGTACTTC.

CDR3 loop: CASSPLAGVDEQYF. DNA for the CDR3: TGCGCCAGCAGCCCCCTAGCGGGAGTTGACGAGCAGTACTTC. This chain joins TRBV5-1 and TRBJ2-7; 10 bases fit TRBD2. The CDR3 sequence is 14 residues long. In germline, CDR1 is SGHRS, CDR2 YFSETQ. Germline trimming cut 4 bases from V and 5 bases from J; bases unmatched to any gene: 6.

This chain joins TRBV5-4 and TRBJ2-3, with 12 bases fitting TRBD1. This CDR3 is built from 16 residues. The V gene's germline CDR1 is SGHNT and CDR2 YYREEE (reference sequence). Trimming took 4 bases from V and 4 from J; bases not matched to a gene: 7. The CDR3 protein is CASSQRDRGPPDTQYF. The CDR3 region has the DNA TGTGCCAGCAGCCAAAGGGACAGGGGGCCCCCAGATACGCAGTATTTT.

The V and J genes are TRBV6-5 and TRBJ2-2; D call uncertain. Germline V gives CDR1 MNHEY, CDR2 SVGAGI. Trimming removed 0 bases at V and 0 bases at J, with 8 bases between. CDR3 length equals 16 residues. The CDR3 DNA reads TGTGCCAGCAGTTACTCGGGCGTGGCGAACACCGGGGAGCTGTTTTTT. Translation gives CASSYSGVANTGELFF.

V usage is TRBV4-2 and J usage is TRBJ2-2, with unresolved D. Trimming left V 0 bases short and J 7 bases short, with 9 bases between. The germline V gene encodes CDR1 LGHNA and CDR2 YNFKEQ. This CDR3 comprises 14 residues. CDR3 sequence: CASSQDGSGGELFF. CDR3 sequence (DNA): TGTGCCAGCAGCCAAGACGGAAGTGGCGGGGAGCTGTTTTTT.

This sequence joins TRBV6-4 and TRBJ1-3; TRBD1 agrees at 7 bases. After removal of 6 bases from V and 6 bases from J, the junction contained 11 bases not matched to a gene. CDR3 length equals 15 residues. CDR1 MRHNA and CDR2 SNTAGT come from the germline V gene. The CDR3 DNA sequence: TGTGCCAGCAGGAATCACAGGGGCTTCGCAAACACCATATATTTT. Protein sequence: CASRNHRGFANTIYF.

V and J are TRBV18 and TRBJ2-5, with 11 bases fitting TRBD2. Germline V gives CDR1 KGHSH, CDR2 LQKENI. The CDR3 is 17 residues long. V lost 4 bases, J lost 4 bases, and 11 bases stayed unmatched. This CDR3 reads CASSLQTGLAAGETQYF. The CDR3 coding sequence is TGTGCCAGCTCACTCCAAACGGGACTAGCGGCGGGAGAGACCCAGTACTTC.

V gene TRBV4-1 combines with J gene TRBJ2-1, with D perhaps matching TRBD2 (6 bases). In germline, CDR1 is MGHRA, CDR2 YSYEKL. The CDR3 consists of 16 residues. Trimming left V 3 bases short and J 0 bases short, with 12 bases between. CDR3 protein: CASSQRPSDSYNEQFF. The CDR3 region has the DNA TGCGCCAGCAGCCAGCGGCCTAGCGACTCCTACAATGAGCAGTTCTTC.

The chain combines TRBV14 with TRBJ2-6, with 8 bases identical to TRBD1. CDR1 is SGHDN and CDR2 is FVKESK in the germline V gene. J lost 0 bases, V lost 5 bases, and 6 bases had no gene match. This CDR3 has 17 amino acids. The CDR3 coding sequence is TGTGCCAGCAGCGGACAGGGAAGAAGCTCTGGGGCCAACGTCCTGACTTTC. Residues: CASSGQGRSSGANVLTF.

V is TRBV13 and J is TRBJ2-1, with D uncertain. Trimming pared 5 bases from V and 5 bases from J, leaving 16 bases between. CDR1 and CDR2 from the germline V gene are PRHDT and FYEKMQ (reference sequence). CDR3 length: 15 amino acids. CDR3 region: CASSPRLGNNNEQFF. For the CDR3, the DNA is TGTGCCAGCAGCCCACGCCTCGGCAACAACAATGAGCAGTTCTTC.

This clone turned up a few times. The chain is built from TRBV7-9 and TRBJ2-1; TRBD1 might be the D (6 bases). Between the trimmed V and J ends, which lost 5 bases and 0 bases, there was a span of 8 bases. This CDR3 is built from 14 residues. Germline loops: CDR1 SEHNR, CDR2 FQNEAQ (reference sequence). In nucleotides, the CDR3 is TGTGCCAGCAGCACAGGGAGCTCCTACAATGAGCAGTTCTTC. This encodes CASSTGSSYNEQFF.

J is TRBJ2-5 and V is TRBV6-5, with a possible D match to TRBD1 (6 bases). CDR1 and CDR2 from the germline V gene are MNHEY and SVGAGI. The CDR3 runs 16 residues. The ends were cut back, 3 bases at V and 0 bases at J, with 14 bases in the middle. CDR3 nucleotides: TGTGCCAGCAGTTATAGTTTCGGGACACACCAAGAGACCCAGTACTTC. Protein product: CASSYSFGTHQETQYF.

V and J are TRBV7-3 and TRBJ2-2; D not resolved. Looked up from germline, CDR1 is SGHTA and CDR2 is FQGTGA. Between the trimmed V and J ends, which lost 1 base and 0 bases, there was a span of 6 bases. CDR3 size: 15 residues. As DNA, the CDR3 is TGTGCCAGCAGCTTAAGTCAGCCGAACACCGGGGAGCTGTTTTTT. This sequence encodes CASSLSQPNTGELFF.

The V gene is TRBV14, the J gene TRBJ1-4; D remains ambiguous. The ends were cut back, 5 bases at V and 7 bases at J, with 8 bases in the middle. There are 12 residues in the CDR3. Per germline, CDR1 SGHDN and CDR2 FVKESK. The DNA of the CDR3 is TGTGCCAGCAGCACCTGGACTGAAAAACTGTTTTTT. This gives the protein CASSTWTEKLFF.